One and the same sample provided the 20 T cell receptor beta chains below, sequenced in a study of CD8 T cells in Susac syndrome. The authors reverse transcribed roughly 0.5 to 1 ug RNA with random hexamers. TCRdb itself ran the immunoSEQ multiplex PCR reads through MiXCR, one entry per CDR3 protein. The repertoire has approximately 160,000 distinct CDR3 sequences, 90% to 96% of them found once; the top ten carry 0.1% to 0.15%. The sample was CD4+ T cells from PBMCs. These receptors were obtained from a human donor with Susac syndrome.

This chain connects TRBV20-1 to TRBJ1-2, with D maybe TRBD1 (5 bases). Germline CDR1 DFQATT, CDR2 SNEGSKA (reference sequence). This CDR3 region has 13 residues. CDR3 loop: CSVSGTGGGGYTF. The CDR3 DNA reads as TGCAGCGTATCGGGCACGGGGGGAGGTGGCTACACCTTC.

The chain's CDR3 is CASSQPRDSQRGNQPQHF. CDR3 nucleotide sequence: TGTGCCAGCAGCCAACCCCGGGACTCGCAGAGGGGCAATCAGCCCCAGCATTTT. The chain carries TRBV3-1 and TRBJ1-5; D might be TRBD1 (5 bases). There are 18 residues in the CDR3. Germline V gene data show CDR1 as LGHDT and CDR2 as YNNKEL (reference sequence). Trimming pared 2 bases from V and 2 bases from J, leaving 19 bases between. The variable domain in full, with the rest retrieved from reference TRBV3-1 and TRBJ1-5, is DTAVSQTPKYLVTQMGNDKSIKCEQNLGHDTMYWYKQDSKKFLKIMFSYNNKELIINETVPNRFSPKSPDKAHLNLHINSLELGDSAVYFCASSQPRDSQRGNQPQHFGDGTRLSIL.

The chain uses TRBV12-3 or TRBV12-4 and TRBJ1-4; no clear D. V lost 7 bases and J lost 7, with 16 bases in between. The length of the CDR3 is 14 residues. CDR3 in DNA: TGTGCCAGCATGATGAGTTCGGCGGGTGAAAAACTGTTTTTT. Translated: CASMMSSAGEKLFF.

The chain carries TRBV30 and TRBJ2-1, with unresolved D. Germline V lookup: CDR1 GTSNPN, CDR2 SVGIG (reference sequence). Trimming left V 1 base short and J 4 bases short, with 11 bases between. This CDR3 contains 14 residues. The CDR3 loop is CAWSATSEYNEQFF. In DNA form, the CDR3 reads TGTGCCTGGAGTGCAACTTCGGAATACAATGAGCAGTTCTTC. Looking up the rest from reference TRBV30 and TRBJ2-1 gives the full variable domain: SQTIHQWPATLVQPVGSPLSLECTVEGTSNPNLYWYRQAAGRGLQLLFYSVGIGQISSEVPQNLSASRPQDRQFILSSKKLLLSDSGFYLCAWSATSEYNEQFFGPGTRLTVL.

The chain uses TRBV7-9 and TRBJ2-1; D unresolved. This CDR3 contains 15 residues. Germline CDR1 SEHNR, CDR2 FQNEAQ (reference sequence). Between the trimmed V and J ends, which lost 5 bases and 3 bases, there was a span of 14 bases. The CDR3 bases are TGTGCCAGCAGCCTACGACGCGGAAGCTACAATGAGCAGTTCTTC. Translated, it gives CASSLRRGSYNEQFF.

CDR3 bases: TGCAGTGCTAGAGATGCGATGGGGGGGCAAGAGACCCAGTACTTC. Translation gives CSARDAMGGQETQYF. The V gene is TRBV20-1, the J gene TRBJ2-5; 7 bases align to TRBD2. The trim removed 0 bases at V and 2 bases at J, leaving 6 bases unmatched. The CDR3 extends over 15 amino acids. The V gene's germline CDR1 is DFQATT and CDR2 SNEGSKA (reference sequence).

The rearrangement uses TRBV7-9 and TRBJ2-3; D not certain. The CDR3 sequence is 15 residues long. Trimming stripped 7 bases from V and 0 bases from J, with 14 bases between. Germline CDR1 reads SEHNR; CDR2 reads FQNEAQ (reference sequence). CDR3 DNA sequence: TGTGCCAGCACCCTAGGTGGGCGGAGCACAGATACGCAGTATTTT. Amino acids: CASTLGGRSTDTQYF.

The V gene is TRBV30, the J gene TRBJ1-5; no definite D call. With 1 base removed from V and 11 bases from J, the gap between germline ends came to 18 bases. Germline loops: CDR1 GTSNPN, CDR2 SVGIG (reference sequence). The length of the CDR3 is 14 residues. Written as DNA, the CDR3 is TGTGCCTGGAGTGCCCGGGCCTCCCAGGCAGCCCAGCATTTT. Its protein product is CAWSARASQAAQHF.

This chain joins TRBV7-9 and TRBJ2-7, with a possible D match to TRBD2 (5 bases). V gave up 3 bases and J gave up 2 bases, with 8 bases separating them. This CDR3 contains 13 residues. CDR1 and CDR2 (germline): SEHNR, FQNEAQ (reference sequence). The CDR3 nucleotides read TGTGCCAGCAGCTTTGAGGGCCCCTACGAGCAGTACTTC. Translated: CASSFEGPYEQYF.

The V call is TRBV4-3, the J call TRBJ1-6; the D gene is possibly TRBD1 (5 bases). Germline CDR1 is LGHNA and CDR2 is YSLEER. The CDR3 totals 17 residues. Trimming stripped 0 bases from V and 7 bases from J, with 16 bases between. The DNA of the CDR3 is TGCGCCAGCAGCCAAGAAGTATCGGGACTCCCCAATTCACCCCTCCACTTT. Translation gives CASSQEVSGLPNSPLHF.

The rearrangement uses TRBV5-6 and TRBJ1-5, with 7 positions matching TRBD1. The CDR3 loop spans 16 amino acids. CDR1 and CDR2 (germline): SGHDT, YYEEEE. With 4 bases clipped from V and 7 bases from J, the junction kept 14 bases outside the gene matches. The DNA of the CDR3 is TGTGCCAGCAGCCTTGGGGAGGGGGCGTCGGGACAGCCCCAGCATTTT. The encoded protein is CASSLGEGASGQPQHF.

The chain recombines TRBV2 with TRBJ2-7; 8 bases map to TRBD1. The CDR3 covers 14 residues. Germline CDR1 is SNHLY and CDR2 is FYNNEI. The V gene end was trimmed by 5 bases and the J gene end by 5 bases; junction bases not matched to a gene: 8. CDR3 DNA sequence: TGTGCCAGCAGTCGGACAGGGTCAGCCAACGAGCAGTACTTC. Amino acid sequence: CASSRTGSANEQYF.

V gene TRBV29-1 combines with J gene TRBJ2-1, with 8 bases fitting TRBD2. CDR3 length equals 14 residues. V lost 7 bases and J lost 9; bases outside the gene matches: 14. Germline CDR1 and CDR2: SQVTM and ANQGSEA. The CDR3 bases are TGCAGCGCCCTACTAGCCCCCGGGGGGGGTGAGCAGTTCTTC. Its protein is CSALLAPGGGEQFF.

The CDR3 bases are TGTGCCAGCAGCTTAGGGAACGCCGAGCAGTACTTC. This translates into CASSLGNAEQYF. The genes are TRBV7-9 and TRBJ2-7; no definite D call. Germline V gives CDR1 SEHNR, CDR2 FQNEAQ (reference sequence). The CDR3 is 12 residues long. Between the trimmed V and J ends, which lost 1 base and 6 bases, there was a span of 7 bases.

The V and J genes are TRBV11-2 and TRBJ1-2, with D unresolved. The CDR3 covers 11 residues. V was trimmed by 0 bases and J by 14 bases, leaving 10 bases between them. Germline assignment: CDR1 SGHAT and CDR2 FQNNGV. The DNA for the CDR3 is TGTGCCAGCAGCTTAGAGGGTACTCGGACCTTC. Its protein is CASSLEGTRTF.

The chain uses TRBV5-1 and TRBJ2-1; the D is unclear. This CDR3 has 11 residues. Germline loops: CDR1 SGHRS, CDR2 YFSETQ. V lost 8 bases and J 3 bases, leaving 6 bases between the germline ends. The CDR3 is CASQIYNEQFF. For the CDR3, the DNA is TGCGCCAGTCAAATCTACAATGAGCAGTTCTTC.

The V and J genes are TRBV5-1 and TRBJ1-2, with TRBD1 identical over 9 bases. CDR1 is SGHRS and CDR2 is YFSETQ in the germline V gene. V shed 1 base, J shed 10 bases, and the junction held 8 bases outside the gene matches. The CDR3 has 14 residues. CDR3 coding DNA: TGCGCCAGCAGCTTGAAAGGGACAGGGTCTGTCTACACCTTC. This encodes CASSLKGTGSVYTF.

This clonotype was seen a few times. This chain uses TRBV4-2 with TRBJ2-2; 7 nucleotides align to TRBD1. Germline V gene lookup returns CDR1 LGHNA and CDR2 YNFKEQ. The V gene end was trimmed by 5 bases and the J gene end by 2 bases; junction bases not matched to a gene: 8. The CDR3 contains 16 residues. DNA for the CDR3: TGTGCCAGCAGCGCAGGGACAGACCGTAACACCGGGGAGCTGTTTTTT. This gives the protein CASSAGTDRNTGELFF.

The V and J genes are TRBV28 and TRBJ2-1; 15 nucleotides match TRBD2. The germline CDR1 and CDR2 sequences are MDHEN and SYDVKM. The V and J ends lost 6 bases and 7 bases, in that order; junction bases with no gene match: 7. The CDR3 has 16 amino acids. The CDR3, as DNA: TGTGCCAGCAGCTACCGAGGACTAGCGGGAGGGAATGAGCAGTTCTTC. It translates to CASSYRGLAGGNEQFF.

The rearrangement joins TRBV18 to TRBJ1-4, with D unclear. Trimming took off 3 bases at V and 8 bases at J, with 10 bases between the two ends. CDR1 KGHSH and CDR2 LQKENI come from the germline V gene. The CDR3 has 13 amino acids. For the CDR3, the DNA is TGTGCCAGCTCACCGTACGTGGGGGAAAAACTGTTTTTT. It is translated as CASSPYVGEKLFF.